This T cell receptor beta chain derives from a study of response to subunit inactivated influenza vaccine. Study-level results: The authors proposed limited new T cell recruitment per seasonal influenza vaccination.

Each CDR3 protein is one row after TCRdb ran MiXCR on the RT-PCR reads. The repertoire holds under 950,000 distinct CDR3 sequences, about 20% seen once, with 10% in the top ten. The table lists this clonotype with many counts. Its antigen is not identified. Germline CDR1 reads MNHEY; CDR2 reads SVGAGI. The CDR3 sequence is 15 residues long. Trimming took 0 bases from V and 0 from J, leaving 7 bases between them. This receptor was identified in a man aged 50-60 years who received an inactivated influenza vaccine. The chain has TRBV6-5 and TRBJ2-3; D remains ambiguous. The material was PBMCs from blood, obtained 5 days after vaccination. The CDR3 reads CASSYSGPSTDTQYF. The CDR3 DNA sequence: TGTGCCAGCAGTTACTCCGGTCCTAGCACAGATACGCAGTATTTT.